This T cell receptor (beta chain) was identified during a study of blood T cell repertoires in COVID-19. Study at large: The United States, Italy and Spain supplied acute and convalescent COVID-19 samples. PBMCs, B-cell-depleted T cells, or T cells provided the cDNA or gDNA that made up the material.

This CDR3 has 14 amino acids. Germline V gene data show CDR1 as SGHRS and CDR2 as YFSETQ. The V gene end was trimmed by 4 bases and the J gene end by 6 bases; junction bases not matched to a gene: 7. Original handling: Using reference gene primer amplification, nucleated cell counts were estimated. Data came from immunoSEQ multiplex PCR; TCRdb stores just in-frame clones and leaves some out. V, J and clone size derive from that table, while D and trimming were established from the DNA sequence. The table lists about 150,000 clones, around four fifths of them singletons. The TCR sequence derives from a man in his 70s who had recovered from COVID-19. The chain carries TRBV5-1 and TRBJ2-7, with TRBD1 matching 10 bases. Sequencing used peripheral blood. The CDR3 sequence is CASSDGTGVPEQYF. CDR3 nucleotides: TGCGCCAGCAGCGACGGGACAGGGGTACCCGAGCAGTACTTC.